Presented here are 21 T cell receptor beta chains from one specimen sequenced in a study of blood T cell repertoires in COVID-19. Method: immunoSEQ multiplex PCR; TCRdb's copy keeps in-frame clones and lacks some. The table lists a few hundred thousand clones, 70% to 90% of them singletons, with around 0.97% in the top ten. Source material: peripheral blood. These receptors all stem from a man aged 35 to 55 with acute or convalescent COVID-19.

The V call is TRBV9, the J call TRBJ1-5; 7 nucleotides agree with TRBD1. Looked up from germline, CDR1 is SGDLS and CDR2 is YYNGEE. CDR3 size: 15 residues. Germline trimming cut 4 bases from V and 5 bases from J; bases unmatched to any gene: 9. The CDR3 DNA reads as TGTGCCAGCAGCCCAGGAGGGGGCGGTTATCAGCCCCAGCATTTT. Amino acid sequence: CASSPGGGGYQPQHF.

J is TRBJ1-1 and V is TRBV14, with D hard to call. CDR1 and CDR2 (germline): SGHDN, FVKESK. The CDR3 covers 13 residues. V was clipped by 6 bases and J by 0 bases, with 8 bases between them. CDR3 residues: CASRQNLNTEAFF. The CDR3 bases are TGTGCCAGCAGGCAAAACTTGAACACTGAAGCTTTCTTT.

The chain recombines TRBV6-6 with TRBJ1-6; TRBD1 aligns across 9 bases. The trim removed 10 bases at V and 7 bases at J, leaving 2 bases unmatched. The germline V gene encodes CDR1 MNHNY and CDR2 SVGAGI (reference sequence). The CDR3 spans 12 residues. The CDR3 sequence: CATTGGNSPLHF. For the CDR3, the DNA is TGTGCCACGACAGGGGGGAATTCACCCCTCCACTTT.

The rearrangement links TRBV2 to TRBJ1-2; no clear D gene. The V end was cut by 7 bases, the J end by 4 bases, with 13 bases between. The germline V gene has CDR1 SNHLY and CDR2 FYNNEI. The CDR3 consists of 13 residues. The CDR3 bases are TGTGCCAGCATACGGGTTGAGGGCTATGGCTACACCTTC. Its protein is CASIRVEGYGYTF.

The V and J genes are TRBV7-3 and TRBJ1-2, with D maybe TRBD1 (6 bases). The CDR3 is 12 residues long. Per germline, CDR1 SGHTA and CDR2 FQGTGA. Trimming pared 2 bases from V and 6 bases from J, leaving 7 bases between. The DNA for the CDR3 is TGTGCCAGCAGCTTACAGGGGAATGGCTACACCTTC. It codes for CASSLQGNGYTF.

The CDR3 DNA follows: TGCAGCGTTGTACGGGACAGCCTATCTAACTATGGCTACACCTTC. It codes for CSVVRDSLSNYGYTF. This rearrangement joins TRBV29-1 to TRBJ1-2, with 7 positions matching TRBD1. Germline lookup yields CDR1 SQVTM and CDR2 ANQGSEA. V shed 4 bases and J 0 bases; nucleotides not matched to a gene: 8. This CDR3 spans 15 amino acids.

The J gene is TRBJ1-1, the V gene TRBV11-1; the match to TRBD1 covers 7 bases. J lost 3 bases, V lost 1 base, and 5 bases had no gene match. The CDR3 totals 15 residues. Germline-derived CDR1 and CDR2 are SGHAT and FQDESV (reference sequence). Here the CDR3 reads CASSLVTGAHTEAFF. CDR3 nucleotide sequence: TGTGCCAGCAGCTTAGTAACAGGGGCCCACACTGAAGCTTTCTTT. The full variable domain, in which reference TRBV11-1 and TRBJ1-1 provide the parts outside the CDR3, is EAEVAQSPRYKITEKSQAVAFWCDPISGHATLYWYRQILGQGPELLVQFQDESVVDDSQLPKDRFSAERLKGVDSTLKIQPAELGDSAMYLCASSLVTGAHTEAFFGQGTRLTVV.

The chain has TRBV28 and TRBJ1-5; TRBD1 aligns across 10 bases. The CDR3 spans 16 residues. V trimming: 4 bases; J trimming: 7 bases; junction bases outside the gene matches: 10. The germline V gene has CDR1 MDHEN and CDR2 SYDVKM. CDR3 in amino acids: CASSSRDRGVGQPQHF. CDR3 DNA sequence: TGTGCCAGCAGTTCCCGGGACAGGGGAGTTGGGCAGCCCCAGCATTTT.

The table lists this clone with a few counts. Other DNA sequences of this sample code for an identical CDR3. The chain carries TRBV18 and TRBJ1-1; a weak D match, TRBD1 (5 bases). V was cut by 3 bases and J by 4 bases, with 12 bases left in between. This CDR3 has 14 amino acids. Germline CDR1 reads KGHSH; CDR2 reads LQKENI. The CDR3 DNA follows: TGTGCCAGCTCACCTGGCCGGGGGGGCACTGAAGCTTTCTTT. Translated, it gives CASSPGRGGTEAFF.

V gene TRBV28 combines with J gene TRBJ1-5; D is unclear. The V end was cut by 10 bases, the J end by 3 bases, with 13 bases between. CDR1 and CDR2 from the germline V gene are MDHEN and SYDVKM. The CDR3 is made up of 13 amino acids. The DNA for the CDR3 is TGTGCCATTACTCGGGTCCTCAATCAGCCCCAGCATTTT. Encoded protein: CAITRVLNQPQHF.

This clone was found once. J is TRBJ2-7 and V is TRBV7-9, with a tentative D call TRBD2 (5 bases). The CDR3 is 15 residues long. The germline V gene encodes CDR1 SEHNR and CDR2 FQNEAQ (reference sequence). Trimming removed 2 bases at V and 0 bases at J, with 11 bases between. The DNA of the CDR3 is TGTGCCAGCAGCTTAAGCCGAGGGAGCTCCTACGAGCAGTACTTC. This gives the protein CASSLSRGSSYEQYF.

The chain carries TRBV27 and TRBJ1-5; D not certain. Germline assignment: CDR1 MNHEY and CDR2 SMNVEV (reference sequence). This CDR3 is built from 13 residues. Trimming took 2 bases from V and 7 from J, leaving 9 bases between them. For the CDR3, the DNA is TGTGCCAGCAGTTTAAACGTCGGGCAGCCCCAGCATTTT. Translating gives CASSLNVGQPQHF.

CDR3: CASSPLLSSYEQYF. In DNA form, the CDR3 reads TGCGCCAGCAGCCCCCTACTATCCTCCTACGAGCAGTACTTC. The V and J genes are TRBV5-1 and TRBJ2-7; unclear D gene. CDR1 SGHRS and CDR2 YFSETQ come from the germline V gene. This CDR3 is built from 14 residues. Trimming left V 4 bases short and J 0 bases short, with 11 bases between.

The CDR3 nucleotides read TGTGCCAGCAGGTCGCTAGCGGGGGGCGGGAAGACCCAGTACTTC. Residues: CASRSLAGGGKTQYF. V gene TRBV2 combines with J gene TRBJ2-5, with TRBD2 matching over 11 bases. With 6 bases clipped from V and 6 bases from J, the junction kept 9 bases outside the gene matches. Per the germline V gene, CDR1 is SNHLY and CDR2 is FYNNEI. The CDR3 totals 15 residues.

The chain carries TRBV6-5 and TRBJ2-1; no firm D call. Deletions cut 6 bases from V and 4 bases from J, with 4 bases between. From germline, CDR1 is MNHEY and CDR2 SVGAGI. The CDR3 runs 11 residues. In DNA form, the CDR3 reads TGTGCCAGCAGGCGGTACAATGAGCAGTTCTTC. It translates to CASRRYNEQFF.

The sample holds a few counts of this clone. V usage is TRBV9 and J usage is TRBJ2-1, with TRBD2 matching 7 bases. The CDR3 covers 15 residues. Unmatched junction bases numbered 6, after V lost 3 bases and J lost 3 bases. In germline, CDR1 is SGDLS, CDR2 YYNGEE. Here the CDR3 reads CASSASGALYNEQFF. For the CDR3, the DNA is TGTGCCAGCAGCGCGAGCGGGGCCCTCTACAATGAGCAGTTCTTC.

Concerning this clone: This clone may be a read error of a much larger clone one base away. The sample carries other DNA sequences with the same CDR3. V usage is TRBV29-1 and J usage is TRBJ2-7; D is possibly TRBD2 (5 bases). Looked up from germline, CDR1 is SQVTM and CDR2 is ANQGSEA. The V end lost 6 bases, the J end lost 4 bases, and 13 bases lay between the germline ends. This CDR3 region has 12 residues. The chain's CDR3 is CSVRAVSYEQYF. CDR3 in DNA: TGCAGCGTCCGAGCGGTCTCTTACGAGCAGTACTTC.

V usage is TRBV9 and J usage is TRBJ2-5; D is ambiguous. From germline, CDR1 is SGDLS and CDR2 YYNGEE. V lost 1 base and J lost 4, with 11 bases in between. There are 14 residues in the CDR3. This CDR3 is CASSVSTQRETQYF. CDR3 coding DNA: TGTGCCAGCAGCGTATCGACCCAGCGAGAGACCCAGTACTTC.

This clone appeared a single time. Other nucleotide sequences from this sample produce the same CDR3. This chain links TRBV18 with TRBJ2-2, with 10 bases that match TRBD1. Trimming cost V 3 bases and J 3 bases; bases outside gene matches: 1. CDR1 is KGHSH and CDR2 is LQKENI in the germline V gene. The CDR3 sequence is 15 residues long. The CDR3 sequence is CASSPGTGDTGELFF. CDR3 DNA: TGTGCCAGCTCACCCGGGACAGGGGACACCGGGGAGCTGTTTTTT. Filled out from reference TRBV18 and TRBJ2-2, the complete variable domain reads NAGVMQNPRHLVRRRGQEARLRCSPMKGHSHVYWYRQLPEEGLKFMVYLQKENIIDESGMPKERFSAEFPKEGPSILRIQQVVRGDSAAYFCASSPGTGDTGELFFGEGSRLTVL.

The CDR3 coding sequence is TGTGCCAGCAGTTACTCCGGACAGGGGAAGGATGAGCAGTTCTTC. It translates to CASSYSGQGKDEQFF. J is TRBJ2-1 and V is TRBV6-5; 9 bases line up with TRBD1. The junction had 5 bases not matched to a gene; V was cut back by 0 bases and J by 8 bases. This CDR3 comprises 15 residues. The germline V gene has CDR1 MNHEY and CDR2 SVGAGI.

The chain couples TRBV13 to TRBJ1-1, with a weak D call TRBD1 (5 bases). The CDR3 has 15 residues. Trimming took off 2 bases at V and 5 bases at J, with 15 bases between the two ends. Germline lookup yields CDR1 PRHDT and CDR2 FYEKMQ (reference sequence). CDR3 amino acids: CASSLTGEERTEAFF. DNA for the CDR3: TGTGCCAGCAGCTTAACAGGCGAGGAGAGAACTGAAGCTTTCTTT.